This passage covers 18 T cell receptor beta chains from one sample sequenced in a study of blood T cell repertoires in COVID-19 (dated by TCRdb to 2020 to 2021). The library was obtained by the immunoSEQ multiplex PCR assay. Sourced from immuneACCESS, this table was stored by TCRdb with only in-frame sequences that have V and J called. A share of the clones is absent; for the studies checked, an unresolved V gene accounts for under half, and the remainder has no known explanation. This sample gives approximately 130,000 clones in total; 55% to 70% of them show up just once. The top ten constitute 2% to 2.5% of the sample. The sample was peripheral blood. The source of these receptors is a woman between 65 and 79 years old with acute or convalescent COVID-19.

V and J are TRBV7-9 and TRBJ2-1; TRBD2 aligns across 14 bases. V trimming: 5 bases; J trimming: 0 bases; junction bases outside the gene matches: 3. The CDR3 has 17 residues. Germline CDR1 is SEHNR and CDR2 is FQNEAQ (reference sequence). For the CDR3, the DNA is TGTGCCAGCAGCGGACTAGCGGGAGGAAGCTCCTACAATGAGCAGTTCTTC. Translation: CASSGLAGGSSYNEQFF. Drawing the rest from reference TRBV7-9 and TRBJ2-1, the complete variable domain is DTGVSQNPRHKITKRGQNVTFRCDPISEHNRLYWYRQTLGQGPEFLTYFQNEAQLEKSRLLSDRFSAERPKGSFSTLEIQRTEQGDSAMYLCASSGLAGGSSYNEQFFGPGTRLTVL.

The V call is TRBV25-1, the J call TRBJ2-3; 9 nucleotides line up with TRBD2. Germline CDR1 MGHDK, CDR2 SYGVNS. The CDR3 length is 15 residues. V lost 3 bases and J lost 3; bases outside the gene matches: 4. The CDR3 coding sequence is TGTGCCAGCAGTGACAGCGGGAGGTTGACAGATACGCAGTATTTT. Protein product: CASSDSGRLTDTQYF. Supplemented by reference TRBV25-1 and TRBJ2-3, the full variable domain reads EADIYQTPRYLVIGTGKKITLECSQTMGHDKMYWYQQDPGMELHLIHYSYGVNSTEKGDLSSESTVSRIRTEHFPLTLESARPSHTSQYLCASSDSGRLTDTQYFGPGTRLTVL.

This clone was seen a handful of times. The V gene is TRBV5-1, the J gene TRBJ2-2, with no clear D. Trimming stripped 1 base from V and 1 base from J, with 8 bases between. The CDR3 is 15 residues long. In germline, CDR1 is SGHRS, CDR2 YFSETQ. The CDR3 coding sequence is TGCGCCAGCAGCTTGACGCTAGGGAACACCGGGGAGCTGTTTTTT. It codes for CASSLTLGNTGELFF.

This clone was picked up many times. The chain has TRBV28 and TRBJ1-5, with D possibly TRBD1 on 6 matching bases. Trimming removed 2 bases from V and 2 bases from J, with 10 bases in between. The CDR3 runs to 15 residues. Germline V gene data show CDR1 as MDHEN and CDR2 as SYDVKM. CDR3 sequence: CASSLGGVRNQPQHF. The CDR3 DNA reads TGTGCCAGCAGTTTAGGGGGCGTGCGCAATCAGCCCCAGCATTTT. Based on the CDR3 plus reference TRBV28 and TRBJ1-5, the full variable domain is DVKVTQSSRYLVKRTGEKVFLECVQDMDHENMFWYRQDPGLGLRLIYFSYDVKMKEKGDIPEGYSVSREKKERFSLILESASTNQTSMYLCASSLGGVRNQPQHFGDGTRLSIL.

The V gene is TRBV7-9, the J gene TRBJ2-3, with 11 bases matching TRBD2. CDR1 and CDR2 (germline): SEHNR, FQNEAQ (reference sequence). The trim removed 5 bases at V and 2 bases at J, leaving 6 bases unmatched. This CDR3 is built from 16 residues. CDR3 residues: CASSPGTSGFTDTQYF. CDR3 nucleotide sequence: TGTGCCAGCAGCCCCGGGACTAGCGGCTTCACAGATACGCAGTATTTT.

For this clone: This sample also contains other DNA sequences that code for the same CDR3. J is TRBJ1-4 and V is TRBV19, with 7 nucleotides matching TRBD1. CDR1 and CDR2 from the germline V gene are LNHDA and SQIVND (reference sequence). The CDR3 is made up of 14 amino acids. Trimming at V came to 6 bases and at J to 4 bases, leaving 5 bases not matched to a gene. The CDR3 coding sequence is TGTGCCAGTAGGACAGGGACCCGTAATGAAAAACTGTTTTTT. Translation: CASRTGTRNEKLFF.

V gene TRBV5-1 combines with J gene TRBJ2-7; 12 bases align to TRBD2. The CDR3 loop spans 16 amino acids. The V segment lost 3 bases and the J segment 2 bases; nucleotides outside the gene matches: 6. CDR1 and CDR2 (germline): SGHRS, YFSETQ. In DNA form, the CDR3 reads TGCGCCAGCAGCTGGGGACTAGCGGGTACCACCTACGAGCAGTACTTC. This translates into CASSWGLAGTTYEQYF. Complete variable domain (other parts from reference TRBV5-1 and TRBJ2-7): KAGVTQTPRYLIKTRGQQVTLSCSPISGHRSVSWYQQTPGQGLQFLFEYFSETQRNKGNFPGRFSGRQFSNSRSEMNVSTLELGDSALYLCASSWGLAGTTYEQYFGPGTRLTVT.

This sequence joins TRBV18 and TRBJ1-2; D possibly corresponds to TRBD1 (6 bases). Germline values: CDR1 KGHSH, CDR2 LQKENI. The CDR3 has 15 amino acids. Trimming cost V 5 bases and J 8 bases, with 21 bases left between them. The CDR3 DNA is TGTGCCAGCTCATCTTACCGGGACAAAGAGGAAGGCTACACCTTC. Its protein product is CASSSYRDKEEGYTF.

CDR3: CASSYEWGGKGNQPQHF. The CDR3 nucleotides read TGTGCCAGCAGTTATGAGTGGGGAGGGAAAGGCAATCAGCCCCAGCATTTT. This chain connects TRBV6-2 or TRBV6-3 to TRBJ1-5; no reliable D call. The CDR3 consists of 17 residues. The V gene lost 3 bases and the J gene lost 2 bases, with 17 bases spanning the gap. The germline V gene encodes CDR1 MNHEY and CDR2 SVGEGT.

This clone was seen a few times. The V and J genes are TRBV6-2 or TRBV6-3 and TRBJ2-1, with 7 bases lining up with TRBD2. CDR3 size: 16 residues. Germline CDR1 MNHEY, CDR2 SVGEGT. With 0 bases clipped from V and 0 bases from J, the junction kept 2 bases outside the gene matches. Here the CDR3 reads CASSYSAGDSYNEQFF. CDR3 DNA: TGTGCCAGCAGTTACTCGGCGGGGGACTCCTACAATGAGCAGTTCTTC.

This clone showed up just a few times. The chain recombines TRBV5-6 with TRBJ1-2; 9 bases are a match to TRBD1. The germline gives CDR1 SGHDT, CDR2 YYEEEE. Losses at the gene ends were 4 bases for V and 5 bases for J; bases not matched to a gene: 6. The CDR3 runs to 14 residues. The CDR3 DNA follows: TGTGCCAGCAGCCCAGGACAGGGGAAATATGGCTACACCTTC. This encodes CASSPGQGKYGYTF. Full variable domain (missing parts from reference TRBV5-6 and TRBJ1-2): DAGVTQSPTHLIKTRGQQVTLRCSPKSGHDTVSWYQQALGQGPQFIFQYYEEEERQRGNFPDRFSGHQFPNYSSELNVNALLLGDSALYLCASSPGQGKYGYTFGSGTRLTVV.

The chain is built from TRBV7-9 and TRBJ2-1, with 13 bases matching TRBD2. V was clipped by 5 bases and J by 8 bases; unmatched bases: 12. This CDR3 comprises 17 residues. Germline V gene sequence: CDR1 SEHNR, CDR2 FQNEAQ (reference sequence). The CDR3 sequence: CASSPNRTSGSRYEQFF. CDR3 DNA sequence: TGTGCCAGCAGCCCTAACCGGACTAGCGGGAGCAGATATGAGCAGTTCTTC.

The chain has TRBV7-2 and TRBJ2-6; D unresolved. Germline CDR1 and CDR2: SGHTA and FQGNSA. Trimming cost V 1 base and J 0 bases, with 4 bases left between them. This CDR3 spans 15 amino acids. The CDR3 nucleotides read TGTGCCAGCAGCTTAGGAGGCTCTGGGGCCAACGTCCTGACTTTC. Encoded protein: CASSLGGSGANVLTF.

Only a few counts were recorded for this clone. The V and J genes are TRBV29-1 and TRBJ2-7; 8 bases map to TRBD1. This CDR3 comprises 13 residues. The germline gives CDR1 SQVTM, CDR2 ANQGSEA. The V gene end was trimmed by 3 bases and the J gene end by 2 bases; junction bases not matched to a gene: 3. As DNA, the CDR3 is TGCAGCGTTGAGGACAGGGAAGCCTACGAGCAGTACTTC. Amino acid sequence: CSVEDREAYEQYF.

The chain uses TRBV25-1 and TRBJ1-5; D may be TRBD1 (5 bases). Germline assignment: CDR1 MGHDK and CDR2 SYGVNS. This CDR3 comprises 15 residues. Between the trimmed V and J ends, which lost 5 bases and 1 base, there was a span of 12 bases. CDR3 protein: CASSKEGWSNQPQHF. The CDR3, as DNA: TGTGCCAGCAGTAAGGAGGGGTGGAGCAATCAGCCCCAGCATTTT.

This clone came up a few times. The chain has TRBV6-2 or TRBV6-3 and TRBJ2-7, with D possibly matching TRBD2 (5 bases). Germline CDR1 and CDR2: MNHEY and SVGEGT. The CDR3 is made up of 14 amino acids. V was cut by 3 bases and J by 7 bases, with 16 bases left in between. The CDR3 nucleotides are TGTGCCAGCAGTTATGAGGCAGAACGGGGTGAGCAGTACTTC. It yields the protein CASSYEAERGEQYF.

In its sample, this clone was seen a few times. The CDR3 DNA follows: TGTGCCAGCAGCTTGCTACTGTTGGACTATGGCTACACCTTC. This codes for CASSLLLLDYGYTF. The V and J genes are TRBV5-6 and TRBJ1-2; D is unclear. With 1 base removed from V and 3 bases from J, the gap between germline ends came to 10 bases. Germline V gives CDR1 SGHDT, CDR2 YYEEEE. This CDR3 is built from 14 residues.

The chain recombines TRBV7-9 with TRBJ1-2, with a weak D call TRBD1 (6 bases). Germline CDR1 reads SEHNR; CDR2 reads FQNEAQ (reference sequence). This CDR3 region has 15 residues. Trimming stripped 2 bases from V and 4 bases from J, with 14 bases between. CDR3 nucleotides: TGTGCCAGCAGCTTATCCGACAGGCCCTCCTATGGCTACACCTTC. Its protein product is CASSLSDRPSYGYTF.